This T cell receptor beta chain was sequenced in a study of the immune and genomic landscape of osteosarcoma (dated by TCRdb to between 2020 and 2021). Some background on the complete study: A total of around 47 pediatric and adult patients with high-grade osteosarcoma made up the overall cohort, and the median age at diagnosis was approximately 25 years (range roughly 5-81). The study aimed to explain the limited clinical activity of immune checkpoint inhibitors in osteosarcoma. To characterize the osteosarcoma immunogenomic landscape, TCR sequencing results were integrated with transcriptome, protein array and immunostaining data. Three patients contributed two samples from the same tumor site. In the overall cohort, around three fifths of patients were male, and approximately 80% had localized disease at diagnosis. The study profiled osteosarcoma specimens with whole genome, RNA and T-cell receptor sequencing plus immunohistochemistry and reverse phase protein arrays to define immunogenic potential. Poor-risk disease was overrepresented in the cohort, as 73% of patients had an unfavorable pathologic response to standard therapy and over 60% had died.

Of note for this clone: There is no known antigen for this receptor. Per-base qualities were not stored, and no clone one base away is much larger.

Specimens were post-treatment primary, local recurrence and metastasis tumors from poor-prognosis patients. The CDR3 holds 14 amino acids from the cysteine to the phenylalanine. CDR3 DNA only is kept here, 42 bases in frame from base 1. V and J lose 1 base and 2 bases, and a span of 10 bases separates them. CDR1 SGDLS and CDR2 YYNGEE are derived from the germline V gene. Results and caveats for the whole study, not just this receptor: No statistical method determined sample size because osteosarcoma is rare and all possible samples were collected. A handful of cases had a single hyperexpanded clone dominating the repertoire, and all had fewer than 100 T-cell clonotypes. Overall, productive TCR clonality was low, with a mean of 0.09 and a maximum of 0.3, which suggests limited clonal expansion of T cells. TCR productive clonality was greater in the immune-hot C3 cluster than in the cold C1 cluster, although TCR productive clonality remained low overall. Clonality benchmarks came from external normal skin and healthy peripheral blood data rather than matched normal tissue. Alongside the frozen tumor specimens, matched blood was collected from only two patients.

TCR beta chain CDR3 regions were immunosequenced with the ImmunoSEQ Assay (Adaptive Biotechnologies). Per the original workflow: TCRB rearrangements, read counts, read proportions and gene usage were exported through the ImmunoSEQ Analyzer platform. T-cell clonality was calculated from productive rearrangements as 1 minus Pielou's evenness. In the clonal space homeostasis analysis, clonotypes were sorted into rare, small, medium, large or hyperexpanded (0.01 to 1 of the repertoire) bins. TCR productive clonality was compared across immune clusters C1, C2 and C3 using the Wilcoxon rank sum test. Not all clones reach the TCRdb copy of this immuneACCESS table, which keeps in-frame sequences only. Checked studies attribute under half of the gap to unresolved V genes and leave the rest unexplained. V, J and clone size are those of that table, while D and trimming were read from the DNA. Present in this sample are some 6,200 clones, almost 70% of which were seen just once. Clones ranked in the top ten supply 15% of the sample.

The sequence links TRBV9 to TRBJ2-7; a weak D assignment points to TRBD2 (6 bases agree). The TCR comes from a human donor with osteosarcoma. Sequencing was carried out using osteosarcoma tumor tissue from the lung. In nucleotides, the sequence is TGTGCCAGCAGCGTAAGGCGGGAAGCCTACGAGCAGTACTTC. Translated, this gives CASSVRREAYEQYF.